This T cell receptor (beta chain) was documented in a study of control samples from healthy donors and cancer patients. The germline V gene has CDR1 SGHTS and CDR2 YDEGEE. V was cut by 8 bases and J by 3 bases, with 26 bases left in between. The CDR3 has 17 residues. The method was immunoSEQ multiplex PCR; TCRdb's version includes in-frame clones alone and lacks a portion of them. In the table there are 130,000 or so clones, roughly 91% of which are singletons. Source material: blood. J is TRBJ1-2 and V is TRBV5-8; perhaps TRBD1 as D (6 bases). This sequence originates from a man aged 35-49 years in good health. The chain's CDR3 is CARKPRGAGDLYYGYTF. CDR3 coding DNA: TGTGCCAGGAAACCTAGGGGGGCAGGAGACCTATACTATGGCTACACCTTC.